One and the same sample provided the 6 T cell receptor beta chains below, sequenced in a study of T cells in women clearing cervical HPV infection (dated by TCRdb to between 2017 and 2018). Library preparation was by the immunoSEQ multiplex PCR assay. The table comes from immuneACCESS by way of TCRdb, which keeps in-frame sequences with V and J called. Part of the clones is missing from these tables; in studies checked, under half for an unresolved V gene and the rest for unknown reasons. This sample's table contains 25,000 to 35,000 clones. Clones ranked in the top ten supply about a sixth of the sample. Sequencing was carried out using blood buffy coat. These TCRs come from a woman between 18 and 70 years old with a cervical HPV16 infection that either progressed to CIN3+ or cleared (not recorded which).

In the case of this clone: The read gets to within 3 residues of the CDR3 end, and the germline J gene fills in the rest. The chain couples TRBV2 to TRBJ1-5; D unresolved. Germline CDR1 SNHLY, CDR2 FYNNEI. CDR3 size: 13 residues. Trimming removed 4 bases from V and 7 bases from J, with 11 bases in between. The CDR3 DNA, read in part, is TGTGCCAGCAGTGTATATGTTATACAGCCC. The encoded protein is CASSVYVIQP. The full CDR3 reads CASSVYVIQPQHF. Looking up the rest from reference TRBV2 and TRBJ1-5 gives the full variable domain: EPEVTQTPSHQVTQMGQEVILRCVPISNHLYFYWYRQILGQKVEFLVSFYNNEISEKSEIFDDQFSVERPDGSNFTLKIRSTKLEDSAMYFCASSVYVIQPQHFGDGTRLSIL.

On this clone: The sequence runs out 3 residues before the end of the CDR3; the remainder is reconstructed from the germline J gene. The rearrangement joins TRBV7-6 to TRBJ1-6; D ambiguous. CDR1 and CDR2 from the germline V gene are SGHVS and FNYEAQ. The CDR3 has 13 amino acids. The V gene lost 5 bases and the J gene lost 6 bases, with 8 bases spanning the gap. CDR3 sequence reads: CASSPGSNSPLHF. The covered CDR3 bases are TGTGCCAGCAGCCCAGGAAGTAATTCACCC.

Worth noting for this clone: The read finishes 3 residues shy of the CDR3 end, and the germline J gene is used to complete it. The chain joins TRBV7-6 to TRBJ2-7, with TRBD1 identical over 8 bases. The germline V gene encodes CDR1 SGHVS and CDR2 FNYEAQ. Unmatched junction bases numbered 5, after V lost 4 bases and J lost 3 bases. This CDR3 has 14 amino acids. This CDR3 is CASSSFGTGYEQYF. CDR3 DNA, as far as it was read: TGTGCCAGCAGCTCATTCGGGACAGGCTACGAG.

Turning to this clone: The CDR3 is cut off 3 residues early in the read; its end comes from the germline J gene. The chain is built from TRBV30 and TRBJ1-2, with TRBD1 as a possible D gene (6 bases). Trimming took 4 bases from V and 7 from J, leaving 16 bases between them. The CDR3 contains 13 residues. Germline CDR1 is GTSNPN and CDR2 is SVGIG (reference sequence). The sequenced part of the CDR3 DNA is TGTGCCTGGACCAGGGGAGGGGCGGTTGGC. This sequence encodes CAWTRGGAVG. The whole CDR3 protein reads CAWTRGGAVGYTF.

CDR3 bases read: TGTGCCAGCAGCCTTCCAGATACG. It encodes CASSLPDT. The entire CDR3 sequence reads CASSLPDTQYF. The V call is TRBV6-2 or TRBV6-3, the J call TRBJ2-3; D is unclear. The read gets to within 3 residues of the CDR3 end, and the germline J gene fills in the rest. The length of the CDR3 is 11 residues. Deletions cut 6 bases from V and 4 bases from J, with 5 bases between. Germline CDR1 is MNHEY and CDR2 is SVGEGT.

Worth noting for this clone: The observed sequence ends 3 residues before the CDR3 terminus, with the missing tail filled in from the germline J gene. V gene TRBV14 combines with J gene TRBJ2-5; TRBD2 matches at 12 bases. This CDR3 comprises 16 residues. In germline, CDR1 is SGHDN, CDR2 FVKESK. J lost 4 bases, V lost 0 bases, and 3 bases had no gene match. The sequenced CDR3 bases are TGTGCCAGCAGCCAAGAGACTAGCGGGAGCTCAGAGACC. It encodes CASSQETSGSSET. The complete CDR3 reads CASSQETSGSSETQYF.